The present TCR beta chain was sequenced within a study of Graves' ophthalmopathy and Graves' hyperthyroidism. Study outcomes and limitations: Most thyroid clonotypes with frequency above 0.001 were detected in blood too.

In this sample, this clonotype turned up many times. Its antigen remains unidentified. The junction had 5 bases not matched to a gene; V was cut back by 2 bases and J by 5 bases. Germline loops: CDR1 DFQATT, CDR2 SNEGSKA (reference sequence). This CDR3 is built from 14 residues. Amplification of the TCR beta CDR3 regions used RNA transcripts (as template). HTBI-primed first-round RT-PCR preceded second-round multiplex PCR. Each CDR3 protein gets one entry after TCRdb re-called the multiplex PCR reads with MiXCR. The sample lists about 220,000 distinct CDR3 sequences, around a fifth occurring once. The sequenced sample consisted of peripheral blood. The chain is built from TRBV20-1 and TRBJ2-5, with TRBD2 identical over 10 bases. The clonotype was recovered from a woman between 45 and 65 years old with Graves' ophthalmopathy. The CDR3 DNA follows: TGCAGTGCTAGAAGAGCGGGAGGGATGGAGACCCAGTACTTC. This codes for CSARRAGGMETQYF.